This T cell receptor beta chain emerged from a study of graft-versus-host responses after intestinal transplantation. Study results and limitations: The presence of high graft-versus-host to host-versus-graft clonal ratios in allografts characterized patients with graft-donor T cell macrochimerism. Peak levels of circulating GvH clones tracked with early post-transplant HvG declines.

Germline V gene data show CDR1 as MNHEY and CDR2 as SVGAGI. Deletions cut 3 bases from V and 6 bases from J, with 15 bases between. This CDR3 region has 15 residues. Responders labeled with CFSE (about 200,000) were plated with about 200,000 irradiated, violet-dye-labeled stimulators. After the reaction, proliferating CFSE-low CD3+CD4+ and CD3+CD8+ responders were sorted. Sequencing was performed with immunoSEQ multiplex PCR; in TCRdb, only in-frame clones are kept and a portion is missing. The table lists some 24,000 clones, under 45% of them singletons. This TCR derives from a human patient who received an intestinal transplant. Sequenced here: alloreactive CD4+ T cells from a mixed lymphocyte reaction culture, sampled before intestinal transplant. The subset: CFSE-low proliferating T cells sorted from approximately six-day pre-transplant mixed lymphocyte reaction (GvH or HvG direction). The chain uses TRBV6-5 and TRBJ2-1; a possible D gene is TRBD2 (6 bases). The CDR3 coding sequence is TGTGCCAGCAGTTATTTCCTCGGGGGAGGCAATGAGCAGTTCTTC. Residues: CASSYFLGGGNEQFF.